These T cell receptor beta chains were read from a single sample in a study of somatic mutations in cytotoxic T cells in rheumatoid arthritis. Sequencing used immunoSEQ multiplex PCR; TCRdb keeps in-frame clones, though not all of them. The top ten hold roughly 30% of the sample, which has around 5,400 clones, approximately 80% seen once. Sequencing was carried out using CD8+ T cells sorted from blood. These receptors were taken from an adult with rheumatoid arthritis. Each CDR3 is given without its conserved first and last residue.

v_call: TRBV21-1; j_call: TRBJ1-2; cdr3_aa: ASSNSDYGYT
v_call: TRBV4-1; j_call: TRBJ2-5; cdr3_aa: ASSSHSGSGGPWAQETQY
v_call: TRBV10-3; j_call: TRBJ1-5; cdr3_aa: AISPYSNQPQH
v_call: TRBV28; j_call: TRBJ2-7; cdr3_aa: ASSLDSSSYEQY
v_call: TRBV5-4; j_call: TRBJ1-2; cdr3_aa: ASSQDQVGSSFYGYT
v_call: TRBV29-1; j_call: TRBJ2-4; cdr3_aa: SVGGTPLAKNIQY
v_call: TRBV19; j_call: TRBJ2-6; cdr3_aa: ASSTRFRLGQPPGSGANVLT
v_call: TRBV7-3; j_call: TRBJ1-3; cdr3_aa: ASSLNPRGSGNTIY
v_call: TRBV29-1; j_call: TRBJ2-3; cdr3_aa: SVERASGGITDTQY
v_call: TRBV25-1; j_call: TRBJ1-6; cdr3_aa: ASSEGIRYNSPLH
v_call: TRBV7-8; j_call: TRBJ1-1; cdr3_aa: ASSATQMNTEAF
v_call: TRBV11-2; j_call: TRBJ2-2; cdr3_aa: ASITDGPGELF
v_call: TRBV29-1; j_call: -; cdr3_aa: SVWTAYEQY
v_call: TRBV6-1; j_call: TRBJ1-6; cdr3_aa: ASSEGGFHSPLH
v_call: TRBV27; j_call: TRBJ2-7; cdr3_aa: ASSSGLASEQY
v_call: TRBV9; j_call: TRBJ1-1; cdr3_aa: ASSEEGWNTEAF
v_call: TRBV5-5; j_call: TRBJ1-2; cdr3_aa: ASSSPRTGLMGGYT
v_call: TRBV29-1; j_call: TRBJ1-2; cdr3_aa: SVENPDPNYGYT
v_call: TRBV28; j_call: TRBJ2-7; cdr3_aa: ASTPDISYEQY
v_call: TRBV4-2; j_call: TRBJ2-6; cdr3_aa: ASSLGSGANVLT
v_call: TRBV7-8; j_call: TRBJ1-1; cdr3_aa: ASSFDQGNTEAF
v_call: TRBV5-4; j_call: TRBJ1-1; cdr3_aa: ASSLVGGQDTEAF
v_call: TRBV5-1; j_call: TRBJ1-2; cdr3_aa: ASSSVALPNYGYT
v_call: TRBV10-3; j_call: TRBJ1-1; cdr3_aa: AISSGQGGWTEAF
v_call: TRBV10-3; j_call: TRBJ1-5; cdr3_aa: ATRQESGGNQPQH
v_call: TRBV7-6; j_call: TRBJ1-3; cdr3_aa: ASSSLQESSGNTIY
v_call: TRBV6-5; j_call: TRBJ2-5; cdr3_aa: ASSPSGGAAETQY
v_call: TRBV5-5; j_call: TRBJ2-1; cdr3_aa: ASSSMLQGSGQF
v_call: TRBV27; j_call: TRBJ2-7; cdr3_aa: ASSLRGGSGYEQY
v_call: TRBV5-4; j_call: TRBJ2-5; cdr3_aa: ASSWTSGGAEETQY
v_call: TRBV28; j_call: TRBJ2-3; cdr3_aa: ASSFPATSGGEDTQY
v_call: TRBV5-4; j_call: TRBJ1-2; cdr3_aa: ASSLRLTQKDLYGYT
v_call: TRBV4-1; j_call: TRBJ2-7; cdr3_aa: ASSQATGIGYEQY
v_call: TRBV11-3; j_call: TRBJ2-1; cdr3_aa: ASSLNVWSSSYNEQF
v_call: TRBV13; j_call: -; cdr3_aa: ASSLGGHSLSYEQY
v_call: TRBV30; j_call: TRBJ2-3; cdr3_aa: ACAGGPSGGTDTQY
v_call: TRBV7-9; j_call: TRBJ2-7; cdr3_aa: ASSPKTLPHEQY
v_call: TRBV2; j_call: TRBJ1-3; cdr3_aa: ASSEGFLSGNTIY
v_call: TRBV4-1; j_call: TRBJ1-2; cdr3_aa: ASSQDTGYGYT
v_call: TRBV19; j_call: TRBJ1-1; cdr3_aa: ASSIGPGTEAF
v_call: TRBV10-2; j_call: TRBJ2-1; cdr3_aa: ASRTRLAGGLSNEQF
v_call: TRBV11-3; j_call: TRBJ2-7; cdr3_aa: ASSLLTGRQVEQY
v_call: TRBV4-1; j_call: TRBJ1-1; cdr3_aa: ASSQAPGNTEAF
v_call: TRBV7-2; j_call: TRBJ2-7; cdr3_aa: ASSLIRLQGSYEQY
v_call: TRBV28; j_call: TRBJ2-3; cdr3_aa: ASSPLPGESDTQY
v_call: TRBV6-1; j_call: TRBJ2-7; cdr3_aa: ASSYRDSYEQY
v_call: TRBV19; j_call: TRBJ1-4; cdr3_aa: ASIGTKTPGEVEKLF
v_call: TRBV7-6; j_call: TRBJ2-3; cdr3_aa: ASSSPTGSRDTQY
v_call: TRBV4-1; j_call: TRBJ2-4; cdr3_aa: ASSQVGPSGVNIQY
v_call: TRBV5-1; j_call: TRBJ1-5; cdr3_aa: ASSLVRQGLNQPQH
v_call: TRBV29-1; j_call: TRBJ1-2; cdr3_aa: SVEGGRGLPSYT
v_call: TRBV7-2; j_call: TRBJ2-6; cdr3_aa: ARPGHGSGANVLT
v_call: TRBV29-1; j_call: TRBJ1-2; cdr3_aa: SVETGENYGYT
v_call: TRBV4-1; j_call: TRBJ1-2; cdr3_aa: ATSRDRVGIGGYT
v_call: TRBV21-1; j_call: TRBJ2-5; cdr3_aa: ASSRAQTSGGIETQY
v_call: TRBV19; j_call: TRBJ1-4; cdr3_aa: ASSARQIPNEKLF
v_call: TRBV4-1; j_call: TRBJ2-7; cdr3_aa: ASSQDTGIWDEQY
v_call: TRBV5-5; j_call: TRBJ2-7; cdr3_aa: ASSLGGQGYEQY